Below, 17 T cell receptor beta chains from the same sample are listed, as sequenced in a study of T cells in Graves' hyperthyroidism and ophthalmopathy. Amplification of TCR beta CDR3 regions was performed using RNA transcripts as template. During a first-round RT-PCR of the TCR CDR3, the HTBI primer set was used. Via MiXCR, TCRdb re-called the multiplex PCR reads, giving one row per CDR3 protein. The sample includes hundreds of thousands of distinct CDR3 sequences, about 14% seen only once; the top ten take roughly an eighth. Sequenced: blood. These receptor sequences come from a woman aged 45 to 65 with Graves' ophthalmopathy.

The chain uses TRBV6-5 and TRBJ2-1; 9 bases agree with TRBD1. J gave up 3 bases and V 1 base, and 4 bases lay outside the gene matches. The length of the CDR3 is 16 residues. Germline-derived CDR1 and CDR2 are MNHEY and SVGAGI. The CDR3 spells CASSYLTGQGYNEQFF. The CDR3 coding sequence is TGTGCCAGCAGTTACTTAACGGGACAGGGCTACAATGAGCAGTTCTTC.

This clonotype was recorded at least ten times. The chain recombines TRBV6-2 or TRBV6-3 with TRBJ2-7; the match to TRBD2 covers 14 bases. V lost 2 bases and J lost 4; bases outside the gene matches: 4. In germline, CDR1 is MNHEY, CDR2 SVGEGT. The CDR3 has 16 residues. The CDR3 coding sequence is TGTGCCAGCAGTTACGGGACTAGCGGGAGAACATACGAGCAGTACTTC. It encodes CASSYGTSGRTYEQYF.

This clonotype appeared many times. The chain couples TRBV28 to TRBJ2-5; D unclear. The CDR3 extends over 15 amino acids. V dropped 2 bases and J dropped 0 bases, with 10 bases sitting between them. Germline CDR1 is MDHEN and CDR2 is SYDVKM. The CDR3 region has the DNA TGTGCCAGCAGTTTAACACAGATATACCAAGAGACCCAGTACTTC. This encodes CASSLTQIYQETQYF.

V is TRBV18 and J is TRBJ2-3; D is perhaps TRBD1 or TRBD2 (5 bases each). Germline CDR1 reads KGHSH; CDR2 reads LQKENI. CDR3 length: 17 residues. V lost 0 bases and J lost 0, with 13 bases in between. The CDR3 DNA sequence: TGTGCCAGCTCACCACCGAGGGGACCCAATAGCACAGATACGCAGTATTTT. Its protein product is CASSPPRGPNSTDTQYF.

In this sample, this clonotype turned up many times. The gene calls are TRBV28 and TRBJ2-3, with D tentatively TRBD1 (5 bases). Trimming took off 4 bases at V and 4 bases at J, with 12 bases between the two ends. This CDR3 is built from 14 residues. Germline V gives CDR1 MDHEN, CDR2 SYDVKM. The CDR3 bases are TGTGCCAGCAGTTCGGATAGCAGGGCAGATACGCAGTATTTT. Encoded protein: CASSSDSRADTQYF.

This clonotype occurred many times. An end of the junction differs from the germline gene, which may be a read error. The rearrangement links TRBV2 to TRBJ2-1; TRBD2 agrees at 7 bases. Germline CDR1 reads SNHLY; CDR2 reads FYNNEI. The CDR3 runs to 15 residues. Written as DNA, the CDR3 is TGTGCCAGCAGCGAAGAAACGGGACTATACAATGAGCAGTTCTTC. This translates into CASSEETGLYNEQFF.

About this clonotype itself: A read error may be the cause here, since a much bigger clone is one base away. The rearrangement joins TRBV11-2 to TRBJ1-6, with D possibly TRBD1 on 5 matching bases. This CDR3 comprises 12 residues. The germline V gene has CDR1 SGHAT and CDR2 FQNNGV. The CDR3 loop is CASSGHKSPLHF. The CDR3 DNA is TGTGCCAGCAGCGGACATAAGTCACCCCTCCACTTT.

The chain joins TRBV24-1 to TRBJ2-1; no reliable D call. Trimming shortened V by 8 bases and J by 0 bases, and 16 bases separated the two germline ends. CDR3 length equals 16 residues. The V gene's germline CDR1 is KGHDR and CDR2 SFDVKD. The CDR3, as DNA: TGTGCCACCACGTCGTCTGGAGCGCTCTCCTACAATGAGCAGTTCTTC. The encoded protein is CATTSSGALSYNEQFF.

This clonotype has at least ten counts. This chain joins TRBV6-2 or TRBV6-3 and TRBJ1-5; no firm D call. V lost 3 bases, J lost 7 bases, and 7 bases lay in between. The CDR3 consists of 12 residues. CDR1 is MNHEY, CDR2 SVGEGT, per germline. CDR3 DNA sequence: TGTGCCAGCAGTTATGGGAAACAGCCCCAGCATTTT. This sequence encodes CASSYGKQPQHF.

This chain links TRBV20-1 with TRBJ2-3; 7 bases are shared with TRBD2. Germline loops: CDR1 DFQATT, CDR2 SNEGSKA (reference sequence). The junction had 2 bases not matched to a gene; V was cut back by 4 bases and J by 1 base. CDR3 length: 13 amino acids. This CDR3 reads CSATLAGTDTQYF. The DNA for the CDR3 is TGCAGTGCTACTCTAGCGGGCACAGATACGCAGTATTTT.

This clonotype was detected only a few times. The rearrangement uses TRBV12-3 or TRBV12-4 and TRBJ1-2; D call uncertain. This CDR3 contains 12 residues. Trimming cost V 7 bases and J 6 bases, with 12 bases left between them. The CDR3 protein is CASTSRSDGYTF. The CDR3 DNA sequence: TGTGCCAGCACCTCCCGGAGCGATGGCTACACCTTC.

The chain joins TRBV6-2 or TRBV6-3 to TRBJ1-1; 7 nucleotides match TRBD1. V was clipped by 6 bases and J by 5 bases; unmatched bases: 6. Germline loops: CDR1 MNHEY, CDR2 SVGEGT. The CDR3 length is 13 residues. This CDR3 is CASRQGFGTEAFF. CDR3 nucleotides: TGTGCCAGCAGACAGGGGTTCGGAACTGAAGCTTTCTTT.

This clonotype was seen ten or more times. The chain combines TRBV2 with TRBJ1-1, with D hard to call. Germline lookup yields CDR1 SNHLY and CDR2 FYNNEI. This CDR3 region has 12 residues. The V end was cut by 6 bases, the J end by 3 bases, with 8 bases between. The CDR3 bases are TGTGCCAGCAGACCCGGACACACTGAAGCTTTCTTT. Protein product: CASRPGHTEAFF.

There are a few counts of this clonotype. The rearrangement uses TRBV10-3 and TRBJ2-1, with 11 bases identical to TRBD2. Germline V gene sequence: CDR1 ENHRY, CDR2 SYGVKD. The CDR3 is 17 amino acids. The V segment lost 0 bases and the J segment 4 bases; nucleotides outside the gene matches: 5. The CDR3 sequence: CAISESIAGGLYNEQFF. Here the CDR3 DNA reads TGTGCCATCAGTGAGTCGATAGCGGGAGGGCTATACAATGAGCAGTTCTTC.

The chain uses TRBV6-1 and TRBJ2-7; 9 bases fit TRBD1. The ends lost 2 bases at V and 1 base at J; junction bases unmatched: 3. This CDR3 region has 15 residues. Per the germline V gene, CDR1 is MNHNS and CDR2 is SASEGT. The CDR3 region has the DNA TGTGCCAGCAGTGAATGGGGACAGGGTTCCTACGAGCAGTACTTC. This translates into CASSEWGQGSYEQYF.

This clonotype occurred many times. The gene calls are TRBV28 and TRBJ2-3, with D perhaps matching TRBD1 (6 bases). Trimming shortened V by 3 bases and J by 6 bases, and 25 bases separated the two germline ends. Germline CDR1 MDHEN, CDR2 SYDVKM. This CDR3 has 18 residues. The CDR3 region is CASSFPWAGDAPRDTQYF. As DNA, the CDR3 is TGTGCCAGCAGTTTCCCCTGGGCAGGGGACGCCCCTCGGGATACGCAGTATTTT.

In this sample, this clonotype turned up many times. The rearrangement joins TRBV7-3 to TRBJ2-7, with TRBD2 matching 7 bases. Germline values: CDR1 SGHTA, CDR2 FQGTGA. The CDR3 runs 15 residues. The V segment lost 5 bases and the J segment 3 bases; nucleotides outside the gene matches: 10. Written as DNA, the CDR3 is TGTGCCAGCAGCAATTATGAGGGAGGGCGCTACGAGCAGTACTTC. This translates into CASSNYEGGRYEQYF.